This T cell receptor beta chain was observed in a study of T cell responses to AZD1222 COVID-19 vaccine. Points from the study as a whole: Vaccine-related CD4 TCRs covered spike, predominating at 160-218 and 743-854. Baseline seropositivity characterized only six AZD1222 recipients. Most donors were white British, females outnumbered males, and clonal diversity was possibly underestimated.

Analysis merged second doses at about 4 or about 12 weeks. Germline V gene lookup returns CDR1 SNHLY and CDR2 FYNNEI. CDR3 length equals 13 residues. Trimming took 4 bases from V and 2 from J, leaving 8 bases between them. With regard to this clone: What it recognizes is unknown.

Profiling relied on immunoSEQ multiplex PCR, and the TCRdb table lists in-frame clones only, not all of them. The repertoire holds 160,000 or so clones, approximately 90% seen once, with about 1% in the top ten. The sequences come from peripheral blood, collected 28 days after the second AZD1222 dose. The receptor was isolated from an adult who received the AZD1222 COVID-19 vaccine. The chain links TRBV2 to TRBJ1-1; no clear D. The CDR3 DNA is TGTGCCAGCAGTGGGGCAAGAAACACTGAAGCTTTCTTT. It codes for CASSGARNTEAFF.